These 23 T cell receptor beta chains came from one sample sequenced in a study of blood T cell repertoires in COVID-19. TCRdb's table, derived via immunoSEQ multiplex PCR, lists solely in-frame clones and lacks some. The sample holds a few hundred thousand clones; 80% to 90% are singletons and the top ten take around 6.3%. Input material: PBMCs or T cells enriched from blood (not recorded which). The receptors were gathered from a woman in her 50s who had been exposed to COVID-19.

The V and J genes are TRBV7-9 and TRBJ1-2; D may be TRBD1 (5 bases). The length of the CDR3 is 11 residues. Germline V gives CDR1 SEHNR, CDR2 FQNEAQ (reference sequence). V was cut by 8 bases and J by 8 bases, with 12 bases left in between. The CDR3 sequence is CASRWGEGYTF. Written as DNA, the CDR3 is TGTGCCAGCCGGTGGGGGGAAGGCTACACCTTC.

The chain couples TRBV5-5 to TRBJ1-1; no firm D call. This CDR3 region has 14 residues. Trimming shortened V by 0 bases and J by 3 bases, and 9 bases separated the two germline ends. Germline V gives CDR1 SGHKS, CDR2 YYEKEE (reference sequence). As DNA, the CDR3 is TGTGCCAGCAGCTTGGTTGGGCCTTACACTGAAGCTTTCTTT. It yields the protein CASSLVGPYTEAFF.

The genes are TRBV4-2 and TRBJ1-2; D not certain. V lost 0 bases to trimming and J lost 11 bases, with 16 bases between them. The CDR3 extends over 14 amino acids. Germline V lookup: CDR1 LGHNA, CDR2 YNFKEQ. DNA for the CDR3: TGTGCCAGCAGCCAAGATCAAGGAGGGCTGGGATACACCTTC. Its protein is CASSQDQGGLGYTF.

Turning to this clone: Other nucleotide sequences from this sample produce the same CDR3. This sequence joins TRBV9 and TRBJ1-1; the D is unclear. Germline V gives CDR1 SGDLS, CDR2 YYNGEE. Deletions cut 0 bases from V and 1 base from J, with 7 bases between. The CDR3 is 14 amino acids. CDR3 loop: CASSVAPGNTEAFF. CDR3 coding DNA: TGTGCCAGCAGCGTAGCTCCCGGGAACACTGAAGCTTTCTTT.

The chain uses TRBV2 and TRBJ2-7; 8 bases line up with TRBD2. The CDR3 runs 15 residues. V lost 4 bases to trimming and J lost 0 bases; unmatched junction nucleotides: 5. Germline values: CDR1 SNHLY, CDR2 FYNNEI. The CDR3 region is CASSATSGSSYEQYF. In nucleotides, the CDR3 is TGTGCCAGCAGTGCAACTAGCGGTAGCTCCTACGAGCAGTACTTC.

This clone showed up just a few times. V usage is TRBV6-5 and J usage is TRBJ2-7; TRBD2 agrees at 11 bases. CDR3 length: 15 residues. Trimming cost V 6 bases and J 7 bases; bases outside gene matches: 11. Germline CDR1 and CDR2: MNHEY and SVGAGI. CDR3 protein: CASRLTSGAPGEQYF. In nucleotides, the CDR3 is TGTGCCAGCAGATTGACTAGCGGGGCGCCGGGGGAGCAGTACTTC.

The V gene is TRBV19, the J gene TRBJ1-1; tentative D call: TRBD1 (6 bases). The germline gives CDR1 LNHDA, CDR2 SQIVND (reference sequence). The CDR3 loop spans 13 amino acids. V was shortened by 9 bases and J by 0 bases, with 11 bases between the two germline ends. Here the CDR3 reads CASRDTLNTEAFF. The CDR3 DNA sequence: TGTGCCAGCAGGGACACCCTGAACACTGAAGCTTTCTTT.

J is TRBJ2-5 and V is TRBV7-2; D might be TRBD1 (5 bases). Germline V CDR1 and CDR2: SGHTA, FQGNSA. This CDR3 is built from 15 residues. V was pared by 3 bases and J by 1 base, with 12 bases between. The CDR3 reads CASSLSRQPQETQYF. The CDR3 DNA is TGTGCCAGCAGCTTGTCCCGACAGCCCCAAGAGACCCAGTACTTC.

V is TRBV5-1 and J is TRBJ2-3; 9 nucleotides line up with TRBD2. CDR3 length equals 15 residues. Unmatched junction bases numbered 5, after V lost 0 bases and J lost 6 bases. The V gene's germline CDR1 is SGHRS and CDR2 YFSETQ. CDR3 region: CASSLDGTSPDTQYF. The DNA for the CDR3 is TGCGCCAGCAGCTTGGATGGGACTAGCCCGGATACGCAGTATTTT.

This chain joins TRBV4-3 and TRBJ1-1, with 7 bases identical to TRBD1. The CDR3 consists of 13 residues. The ends lost 1 base at V and 8 bases at J; junction bases unmatched: 4. Germline V gene sequence: CDR1 LGHNA, CDR2 YSLEER. This CDR3 reads CASSQVDRTEAFF. CDR3 coding DNA: TGCGCCAGCAGCCAAGTGGACAGGACCGAAGCTTTCTTT.

This rearrangement joins TRBV18 to TRBJ1-1; tentative D call: TRBD1 (6 bases). This CDR3 region has 14 residues. Germline assignment: CDR1 KGHSH and CDR2 LQKENI. The V and J ends lost 2 bases and 7 bases respectively, with 14 bases between them. The CDR3 coding sequence is TGTGCCAGCTCACCATCAAAATGGACAGATGAAGCTTTCTTT. Protein sequence: CASSPSKWTDEAFF.

In its sample, this clone was seen once. This chain connects TRBV7-2 to TRBJ1-1; possibly TRBD1 for D (6 bases). Trimming took 2 bases from V and 1 from J, leaving 11 bases between them. Germline V lookup: CDR1 SGHTA, CDR2 FQGNSA. This CDR3 contains 15 residues. The chain's CDR3 is CASSLSWGPNTEAFF. CDR3 sequence (DNA): TGTGCCAGCAGCTTATCTTGGGGGCCGAACACTGAAGCTTTCTTT.

The gene calls are TRBV3-1 (or the pseudogene TRBV3-2) and TRBJ1-2, with TRBD1 as a possible D gene (5 bases). V lost 2 bases and J 0 bases, leaving 13 bases between the germline ends. The CDR3 loop spans 16 amino acids. Germline V gene data show CDR1 as LGHDT and CDR2 as YNNKEL (reference sequence). The CDR3 here is CASSQSSVGPNYGYTF. The CDR3 bases are TGTGCCAGCAGCCAATCGAGCGTGGGGCCTAACTATGGCTACACCTTC.

The rearrangement links TRBV3-1 (or the pseudogene TRBV3-2) to TRBJ2-5, with a tentative D call TRBD1 (5 bases). The germline gives CDR1 LGHDT, CDR2 YNNKEL (reference sequence). The CDR3 covers 13 residues. With 6 bases removed from V and 5 bases from J, the gap between germline ends came to 13 bases. The CDR3 loop reads CASSPSHRETQYF. CDR3 in DNA: TGTGCCAGCAGTCCATCGCACAGGGAGACCCAGTACTTC.

On this clone: A read error may account for a junction end that differs from germline. The DNA for the CDR3 is TGTGCCAGCACTGAAAGACACAAAAACACCATATATTTT. Translated: CASTERHKNTIYF. This chain joins TRBV2 and TRBJ1-3; no definite D call. The germline CDR1 and CDR2 sequences are SNHLY and FYNNEI. This CDR3 contains 13 residues.

V usage is TRBV4-3 and J usage is TRBJ1-2; D unresolved. The length of the CDR3 is 14 residues. The V end lost 0 bases, the J end lost 4 bases, and 9 bases lay between the germline ends. CDR1 LGHNA and CDR2 YSLEER come from the germline V gene. In nucleotides, the CDR3 is TGCGCCAGCAGCCAAGATGCGGCAACCTATGGCTACACCTTC. It translates to CASSQDAATYGYTF.

The chain uses TRBV19 and TRBJ1-2, with D uncertain. Trimming took off 6 bases at V and 3 bases at J, with 17 bases between the two ends. Germline CDR1 is LNHDA and CDR2 is SQIVND (reference sequence). CDR3 length: 15 amino acids. The DNA for the CDR3 is TGTGCCAGTAGGACATCTCACGAGGGCCACTATGGCTACACCTTC. Its translation: CASRTSHEGHYGYTF.

This chain links TRBV7-9 with TRBJ1-3; TRBD1 matches at 7 bases. The CDR3 consists of 17 residues. The V gene end was trimmed by 0 bases and the J gene end by 3 bases; junction bases not matched to a gene: 8. The germline gives CDR1 SEHNR, CDR2 FQNEAQ (reference sequence). CDR3 DNA: TGTGCCAGCAGCTTAGCGGGACAGCCTCCCTTTGGAAACACCATATATTTT. Translating it yields CASSLAGQPPFGNTIYF. The complete variable domain, with remaining parts taken from reference TRBV7-9 and TRBJ1-3, reads DTGVSQNPRHKITKRGQNVTFRCDPISEHNRLYWYRQTLGQGPEFLTYFQNEAQLEKSRLLSDRFSAERPKGSFSTLEIQRTEQGDSAMYLCASSLAGQPPFGNTIYFGEGSWLTVV.

The chain employs TRBV11-2 and TRBJ1-6, with 11 bases that match TRBD1. Germline CDR1 and CDR2: SGHAT and FQNNGV. The CDR3 is made up of 18 amino acids. The V segment lost 3 bases and the J segment 1 base; nucleotides outside the gene matches: 5. The CDR3 reads CASSLWTGGASYNSPLHF. The CDR3 coding sequence is TGTGCCAGCAGCTTGTGGACAGGGGGCGCATCCTATAATTCACCCCTCCACTTT.

CDR3 amino acids: CAISGGSGGTQETQYF. The CDR3 nucleotides read TGTGCCATCAGTGGTGGTAGCGGGGGGACACAAGAGACCCAGTACTTC. V gene TRBV10-3 combines with J gene TRBJ2-5, with TRBD2 matching over 10 bases. V was clipped by 4 bases and J by 2 bases; unmatched bases: 7. Germline V gives CDR1 ENHRY, CDR2 SYGVKD. The CDR3 is 16 residues long.

The V gene is TRBV15, the J gene TRBJ2-7, with a possible D match to TRBD2 (6 bases). The V end lost 3 bases, the J end lost 6 bases, and 12 bases lay between the germline ends. This CDR3 is 13 amino acids long. Germline CDR1 is LNHNV and CDR2 is YYDKDF (reference sequence). CDR3 sequence reads: CATSRGLPAEQYF. As DNA, the CDR3 is TGTGCCACCAGCAGGGGACTGCCCGCCGAGCAGTACTTC. The full variable domain, completed using reference TRBV15 and TRBJ2-7, is DAMVIQNPRYQVTQFGKPVTLSCSQTLNHNVMYWYQQKSSQAPKLLFHYYDKDFNNEADTPDNFQSRRPNTSFCFLDIRSPGLGDTAMYLCATSRGLPAEQYFGPGTRLTVT.

In DNA, the CDR3 is TGTGCCAGCAGCTTGGATGGGACTAGCGGGGGGTTTGAGCAGTTCTTC. Protein product: CASSLDGTSGGFEQFF. The rearrangement uses TRBV5-5 and TRBJ2-1; 15 nucleotides match TRBD2. This CDR3 has 16 amino acids. The V segment lost 0 bases and the J segment 9 bases; nucleotides outside the gene matches: 4. CDR1 SGHKS and CDR2 YYEKEE come from the germline V gene (reference sequence). Using reference TRBV5-5 and TRBJ2-1 for the parts outside the CDR3, the full variable domain is DAGVTQSPTHLIKTRGQQVTLRCSPISGHKSVSWYQQVLGQGPQFIFQYYEKEERGRGNFPDRFSARQFPNYSSELNVNALLLGDSALYLCASSLDGTSGGFEQFFGPGTRLTVL.

This clone was observed many times. The rearrangement links TRBV15 to TRBJ2-1, with TRBD2 identical over 9 bases. V gave up 0 bases and J gave up 8 bases; unmatched junction bases: 14. CDR1 is LNHNV, CDR2 YYDKDF, per germline (reference sequence). The CDR3 runs 18 residues. Here the CDR3 reads CATSRDAQVSGGPDEQFF. The CDR3 coding sequence is TGTGCCACCAGCAGAGATGCCCAGGTCAGCGGGGGGCCGGATGAGCAGTTCTTC.